This T cell receptor (beta chain) was retrieved from a study of blood T cells in healthy people across ages (dated by TCRdb to between 2015 and 2016). Context from the whole study: In model experiments, template switching captured about one uniquely barcoded TCR beta cDNA molecule for every two T cells. The donors were split into four age groups: young (average 16 years), middle-aged (about 40), aged (approximately 59) and long-lived (approximately 80). Using the same blood draw, the study looked at two additional independent replicas of 1 million unique cDNA reads for two donors, one aged 18 to 29 and the other aged 80 or older. The study measured age-related changes in TCR beta repertoire diversity using deep sequencing normalized with unique cDNA molecular identifiers. Donors of different ages were randomly distributed across sequencing lanes to avoid experimental bias.

Systemically healthy Caucasian individuals from Russia, 35 to 50 in total and aged roughly 6 to 95 years, were included as donors. Around 9.7 milliliters of peripheral blood were collected from each donor into EDTA-treated Vacutainer tubes. PBMCs were isolated by Ficoll-Paque density-gradient centrifugation, with at least 7 million obtained per sample. Trizol reagent was used to extract total RNA from PBMCs, with at least 5.5 micrograms per sample. For every donor, an aliquot of PBMCs went through flow cytometry to measure the percentages of naive CD45RAhigh/CD27high T cells. This clonotype was counted between two and nine times. Its cognate antigen has yet to be identified. Base-call qualities are not available, and no considerably larger clone is one nucleotide away. The investigation overall reported the following: Observed TCR beta diversity per million T cells fell roughly linearly with age, and a significant reduction was already apparent by age about 43. The percentage of naive T cells measured by flow cytometry correlated strongly with observed TCR beta diversity. Donor CMV infection status was unknown, potentially confounding age-related changes in expanded clonotypes. Estimates of total diversity from one million sequenced T cells were regarded as lower bounds and underestimates. Because profiling used bulk unsorted PBMCs, naive and antigen-experienced compartments could not be compared conclusively. Compared with the aged group, more naive CD4+ T cells, fewer expanded clones and increased TCR diversity were shown by the long-lived group, suggesting age selection.

Libraries were constructed by 5' RACE. These reads were obtained on an Illumina HiSeq 2500. A second PCR of about 6 to 11 cycles was run with a J-beta primer mix and a sample-barcoded 5' primer. Each TCR beta cDNA molecule received a unique molecular identifier from a template-switch 5' adaptor carrying 12 random nucleotides. At least 2.5 million CDR3-containing paired-end reads were obtained from each sample. First-strand cDNA was synthesized from all RNA with the Mint cDNA synthesis kit, primed by a TRBC-specific oligonucleotide. Following uracil-DNA glycosylase treatment, a first 18-cycle PCR with universal primers M1SS and BC2_uni_R was performed on all cDNA. Per the source publication's procedure: Each sample was normalized by randomly selecting 1 million high-quality reads, each carrying a distinct molecular identifier. Instead of being binned into consensus sequences, reads with shared molecular identifiers were discarded. CDR3 identification, clonotype clustering and error correction used MiTCR with a Q25 quality threshold and the strictest error-elimination algorithm. A nonparametric unseen species model with Euler transformation was used to estimate lower-bound total TCR beta diversity. TCRdb ran its own pipeline on the public reads, namely fastp trimming at Q25 and MiXCR clone calling, and kept in-frame beta chains. Rows with one shared CDR3 protein collapse into an entry with the most common genes and DNA. The V and J calls, along with clone size, are taken from TCRdb and not from the paper's own processing. The sample has over 1,300,000 distinct CDR3 sequences on record, 59% of them singletons. Of the sample, over 5.5% falls within the top ten clones.

The CDR3, cysteine through phenylalanine, is 16 amino acids long. Only the CDR3 region is kept as DNA, spanning 48 bases read in frame from base 1. V lost 5 bases and J lost 0 bases, and the count of bases not matched to a germline gene is 8. The germline V gene (reference sequence) supplies CDR1 SEHNR and CDR2 FQNEAQ. The sequencing input was blood. The sequence joins TRBV7-9 to TRBJ2-5; TRBD2 aligns with 8 central bases. The sequence derives from a man younger than 30 in good health. The CDR3 in this case is CASSQPLTSDQETQYF. The sequenced DNA is TGTGCCAGCAGCCAGCCCCTGACTAGCGACCAAGAGACCCAGTACTTC.